Following are 15 T cell receptor beta chains from one sample sequenced in a study of T-cell memory formation after mild COVID-19. TCRdb redid the calling of the 5' RACE reads with MiXCR, one entry per CDR3 protein. In the table there are 200,000 to 250,000 distinct CDR3 sequences, 9% to 10% of which are singletons. Material: PBMCs or a T cell subset sorted from them (not recorded which). These receptors were collected from a young man who had mild COVID-19 (a few samples of this study predate the infection). Cell type and time point are not known.

The chain carries TRBV29-1 and TRBJ2-7; maybe TRBD2 (6 bases). Germline V gene sequence: CDR1 SQVTM, CDR2 ANQGSEA. The length of the CDR3 is 11 residues. V gave up 5 bases and J gave up 5 bases, with 10 bases separating them. Written as DNA, the CDR3 is TGCAGCGTTAGGCGGGGAAACGAGCAGTACGTC. Protein product: CSVRRGNEQYV.

This clonotype was detected ten times or more. This rearrangement joins TRBV7-2 to TRBJ2-5; weak D call: TRBD1 (6 bases). CDR3 length equals 15 residues. The germline CDR1 and CDR2 sequences are SGHTA and FQGNSA. V was shortened by 0 bases and J by 4 bases, with 12 bases between the two germline ends. The CDR3 protein is CASSLASFRGETQYF. The CDR3 nucleotides read TGTGCCAGCAGCTTAGCCTCGTTCAGGGGAGAGACCCAGTACTTC. Complete variable domain (other parts from reference TRBV7-2 and TRBJ2-5): GAGVSQSPSNKVTEKGKDVELRCDPISGHTALYWYRQSLGQGLEFLIYFQGNSAPDKSGLPSDRFSAERTGGSVSTLTIQRTQQEDSAVYLCASSLASFRGETQYFGPGTRLLVL.

This rearrangement joins TRBV6-5 to TRBJ2-7, with a tentative D call TRBD2 (6 bases). Germline V gives CDR1 MNHEY, CDR2 SVGAGI. Trimming stripped 8 bases from V and 4 bases from J, with 15 bases between. The length of the CDR3 is 13 residues. The CDR3 loop reads CASHRGYGYEQYV. CDR3 in DNA: TGTGCCAGCCACCGGGGGTACGGGTACGAGCAGTACGTC.

This clonotype showed up just a few times. This sequence joins TRBV4-2 and TRBJ2-1; 7 bases map to TRBD2. J lost 6 bases, V lost 4 bases, and 9 bases had no gene match. The CDR3 is 15 amino acids. From germline, CDR1 is LGHNA and CDR2 YNFKEQ. CDR3 sequence: CASSPVSRGVNEQFF. The CDR3 DNA reads as TGTGCCAGCAGCCCCGTATCACGGGGGGTCAATGAGCAGTTCTTC.

In this sample, this clonotype turned up many times. The chain is built from TRBV12-3 or TRBV12-4 and TRBJ2-5; TRBD1 agrees at 9 bases. The V segment lost 5 bases and the J segment 3 bases; nucleotides outside the gene matches: 1. This CDR3 contains 13 residues. The CDR3 loop is CASSRDREETQYF. The CDR3 DNA follows: TGTGCCAGCAGTCGGGACAGGGAAGAGACCCAGTACTTC.

This clonotype was counted many times. The chain carries TRBV11-2 and TRBJ2-5; TRBD2 agrees at 7 bases. Germline CDR1 is SGHAT and CDR2 is FQNNGV. Trimming at V came to 1 base and at J to 5 bases, leaving 10 bases not matched to a gene. The CDR3 consists of 16 residues. The CDR3 sequence: CASSLGVGGLEETQYF. CDR3 bases: TGTGCCAGCAGCTTAGGGGTGGGAGGGTTAGAGGAGACCCAGTACTTC.

Written as DNA, the CDR3 is TGCGCCAGCAGCTTGAGAATAGGGGGAGATACGCAGTATTTT. It yields the protein CASSLRIGGDTQYF. The chain employs TRBV5-1 and TRBJ2-3; tentatively, D is TRBD1 (6 bases). Germline assignment: CDR1 SGHRS and CDR2 YFSETQ. CDR3 size: 14 residues. The ends were cut back, 1 base at V and 5 bases at J, with 11 bases in the middle.

This chain uses TRBV4-2 with TRBJ2-2; tentative D call: TRBD1 (6 bases). V lost 1 base and J 0 bases, leaving 9 bases between the germline ends. Germline CDR1 LGHNA, CDR2 YNFKEQ. The CDR3 has 16 residues. The DNA of the CDR3 is TGTGCCAGCAGCCAAGGGGGACACACGAACACCGGGGAGCTGTTTTTT. Translating gives CASSQGGHTNTGELFF.

This clonotype was detected only a few times. The V and J genes are TRBV11-2 and TRBJ1-1, with 7 bases that match TRBD1. Germline V lookup: CDR1 SGHAT, CDR2 FQNNGV. This CDR3 has 17 residues. The ends lost 5 bases at V and 0 bases at J; junction bases unmatched: 12. CDR3: CASSGLRQGPMNTEAFF. CDR3 nucleotides: TGTGCCAGCAGCGGCCTTAGACAGGGCCCTATGAACACTGAAGCTTTCTTT.

This clonotype was seen more than once but under ten times. The V and J genes are TRBV6-5 and TRBJ1-1; no firm D call. V was clipped by 6 bases and J by 7 bases, with 12 bases between them. The CDR3 has 12 residues. Germline assignment: CDR1 MNHEY and CDR2 SVGAGI. The CDR3 spells CASRLGSSEAFF. The DNA for the CDR3 is TGTGCCAGCAGATTAGGTAGCAGTGAAGCTTTCTTT.

This rearrangement joins TRBV19 to TRBJ2-7, with 7 bases matching TRBD1. Germline assignment: CDR1 LNHDA and CDR2 SQIVND (reference sequence). The CDR3 runs 14 residues. V was pared by 9 bases and J by 0 bases, with 8 bases of the junction left unmatched. CDR3 loop: CASQSRDSSYEQYF. The CDR3 DNA sequence: TGTGCCAGCCAGTCCCGGGACAGCTCCTACGAGCAGTACTTC.

This clonotype was seen more than once but under ten times. V usage is TRBV2 and J usage is TRBJ2-6; TRBD1 aligns across 9 bases. Per germline, CDR1 SNHLY and CDR2 FYNNEI. V lost 6 bases, J lost 0 bases, and 3 bases stayed unmatched. The CDR3 is 16 residues long. The CDR3 sequence: CASRDRGASGANVLTF. The CDR3 DNA follows: TGTGCCAGCAGGGACAGGGGAGCCTCTGGGGCCAACGTCCTGACTTTC.

This clonotype was counted only a few times. The chain employs TRBV2 and TRBJ1-5; perhaps TRBD1 as D (5 bases). This CDR3 spans 19 amino acids. Germline loops: CDR1 SNHLY, CDR2 FYNNEI. The ends were cut back, 4 bases at V and 4 bases at J, with 26 bases in the middle. The CDR3 sequence: CASSGGTHPRRDGNQPQHF. The CDR3 coding sequence is TGTGCCAGCAGTGGGGGAACCCACCCTCGTCGGGACGGTAATCAGCCCCAGCATTTT.

This clonotype was observed a handful of times. The chain employs TRBV5-4 and TRBJ1-6; TRBD1 matches 7 bases. V trimming: 4 bases; J trimming: 6 bases; junction bases outside the gene matches: 7. Germline CDR1 SGHNT, CDR2 YYREEE (reference sequence). The CDR3 is 15 residues long. CDR3 protein: CASSTGGTANSPLHF. DNA for the CDR3: TGTGCCAGCAGCACGGGAGGGACAGCTAATTCACCCCTCCACTTT.

DNA of the CDR3: TGTGCCAGCAGTTTCCTGGCTAACAATGAGCAGTTCTTC. Its translation: CASSFLANNEQFF. This chain uses TRBV28 with TRBJ2-1; the D is unclear. Germline lookup yields CDR1 MDHEN and CDR2 SYDVKM. CDR3 size: 13 residues. V was shortened by 3 bases and J by 5 bases, with 8 bases between the two germline ends.